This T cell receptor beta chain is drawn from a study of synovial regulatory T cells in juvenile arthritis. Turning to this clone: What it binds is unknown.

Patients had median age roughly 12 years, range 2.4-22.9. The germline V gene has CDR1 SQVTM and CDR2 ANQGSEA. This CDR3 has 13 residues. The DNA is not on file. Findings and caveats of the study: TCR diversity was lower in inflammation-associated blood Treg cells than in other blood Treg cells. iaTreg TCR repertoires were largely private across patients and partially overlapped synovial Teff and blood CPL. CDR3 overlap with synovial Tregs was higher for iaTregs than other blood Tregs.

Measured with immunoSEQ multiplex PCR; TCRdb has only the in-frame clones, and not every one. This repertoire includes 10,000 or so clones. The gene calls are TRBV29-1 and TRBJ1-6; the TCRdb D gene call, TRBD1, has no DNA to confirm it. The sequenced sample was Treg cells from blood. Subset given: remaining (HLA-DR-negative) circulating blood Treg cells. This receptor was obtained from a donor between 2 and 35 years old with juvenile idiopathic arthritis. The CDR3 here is CSVMTGAHSPLHF.